Listed here is a single T cell receptor beta chain. The specificity of this receptor is unknown. Per-base quality was not reported, and no clone a single base away is much larger than it. The collaborating institutions used their own protocols to collect whole blood in K2EDTA tubes. For TCRbeta analysis, collaborators shipped samples as frozen whole blood, isolated PBMCs, or DNA extracted from either of those sample types. This entry is derived from a study of blood T cell repertoires in COVID-19 (TCRdb year 2020). Study-level background: Samples covering the acute and convalescent phases of COVID-19 were provided by collaborators in the United States, Italy and Spain. The prospective study material was composed of cDNA or gDNA derived from T cells, B-cell-depleted T cells, or PBMCs. The dataset comprised deeply sampled blood TCRbeta repertoires from subjects exposed to, actively infected with, or recovered from COVID-19. The repertoires were made available in a free public database intended to serve as a resource for research on the immune response to SARS-CoV-2. The samples were drawn from the first 160 participants of the ongoing ImmuneRACE study and from 1,254 subjects provided by 6 global collaborators. The sample metadata nearly always contained a de-identified subject ID, COVID-19 status, age in years and sex. HLA class I and class II types, where available, came from metadata supplied by the sample provider rather than from assay-based typing.

TCRbeta CDR3 regions were amplified from genomic DNA by means of the immunoSEQ Assay, a bias-controlled multiplex PCR. From the authors' description of their analysis: Nucleated cell counts per sample were estimated from amplification of reference gene primers within the assay. To quantify the absolute abundance of each unique TCRbeta CDR3 rearrangement, sequence reads were collapsed and filtered. For each sample, productive Simpson clonality was calculated by taking the square root of Simpson's diversity index across productive rearrangements. In its TCRdb copy, this immuneACCESS table keeps in-frame sequences only and misses some clones. Where compared with another copy, unresolved V genes explain less than half of these, and the others have no known cause. For V, J and clone size, that table is used; D and trimming come from the DNA. Counted in this sample were 150,000 to 200,000 clones; approximately 90% of them appeared once. Clones ranked in the top ten supply 0.5% to 0.55% of the sample.

Summary of the overall study and its limitations: The amount of clinical and demographic metadata varied by source and participant and was provided uncurated.

Source material: peripheral blood. The TCR comes from a man aged 45 to 65 with acute or convalescent COVID-19.

DNA sequence: TGTGCCAGCACTCCCGGACTAGCGGGAGACAATGAGCAGTTCTTC. Its coded protein is CASTPGLAGDNEQFF. The V gene is TRBV6-5 and the J gene is TRBJ2-1, with 13 middle bases fitting TRBD2. The CDR3 goes from the cysteine to the phenylalanine over 15 residues. Only the CDR3 region is kept as DNA, spanning 45 bases read in frame from base 1. V trim: 7 bases; J trim: 5 bases; unmatched bases: 5. The germline V gene encodes CDR1 MNHEY and CDR2 SVGAGI.